A selection of T cell receptor beta chains follows, all from one sample in a study of cytomegalovirus exposure and HLA in healthy donors. This table comes from immunoSEQ multiplex PCR, and its TCRdb copy is limited to in-frame clones, with some not included. Its clone listing holds 140,000 or so clones. The source material was PBMCs. The receptors here all came from a male donor in good health and CMV-seronegative. CDR3s include the opening cysteine and the closing phenylalanine or tryptophan. A D gene is named only where the DNA matches it firmly.

12	.	TRBV11-2	TRBJ1-2	CASSLDSYGYTF	TGTGCCAGCAGCTTGGACAGCTATGGCTACACCTTC
16	.	TRBV28	TRBJ1-1	CASTLFSGGMNTEAFF	TGTGCCAGCACCTTGTTTTCGGGGGGAATGAACACTGAAGCTTTCTTT
11	.	TRBV29-1	TRBJ1-3	CSVSAGNTIYF	TGCAGCGTGAGCGCTGGAAACACCATATATTTT
14	.	TRBV6-1	TRBJ1-5	CASSATSTKQPQHF	TGTGCCAGCAGCGCAACTTCCACCAAGCAGCCCCAGCATTTT
14	TRBD1	TRBV30	TRBJ1-1	CAWNHGQANTEAFF	TGTGCCTGGAACCATGGACAGGCCAACACTGAAGCTTTCTTT
13	.	TRBV29-1	TRBJ2-6	CSVGGAGANVLTF	TGCAGCGTTGGCGGCGCTGGGGCCAACGTCCTGACTTTC
16	TRBD2	TRBV7-9	TRBJ2-1	CASSSRLAGGFDEQFF	TGTGCCAGCAGCTCAAGACTAGCGGGCGGTTTCGATGAGCAGTTCTTC
14	.	TRBV9	TRBJ2-3	CASSPVWGQDTQYF	TGTGCCAGCAGCCCCGTCTGGGGGCAAGATACGCAGTATTTT
13	.	TRBV6-4	TRBJ1-4	CASRMVGNEKLFF	TGTGCCAGCAGAATGGTCGGGAATGAAAAACTGTTTTTT
15	TRBD1	TRBV2	TRBJ1-1	CASTGQGGLNTEAFF	TGTGCCAGCACTGGACAGGGAGGGTTGAACACTGAAGCTTTCTTT
16	TRBD1	TRBV5-1	TRBJ1-6	CASSSPGTGSNSPLHF	TGCGCCAGCAGCTCCCCCGGGACAGGTTCTAATTCACCCCTCCACTTT